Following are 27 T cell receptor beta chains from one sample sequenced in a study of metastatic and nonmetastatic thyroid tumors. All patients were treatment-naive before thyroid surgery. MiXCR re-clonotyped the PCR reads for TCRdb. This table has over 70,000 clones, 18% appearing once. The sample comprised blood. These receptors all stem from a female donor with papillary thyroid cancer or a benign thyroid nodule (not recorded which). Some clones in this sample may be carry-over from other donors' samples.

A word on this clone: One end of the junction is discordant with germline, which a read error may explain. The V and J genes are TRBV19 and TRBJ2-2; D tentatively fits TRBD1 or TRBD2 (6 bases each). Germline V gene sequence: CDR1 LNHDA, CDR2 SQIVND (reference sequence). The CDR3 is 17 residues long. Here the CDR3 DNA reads TGTGCCAGTAGTCCCTGGGCGGGGACAACGAATACCGGGGAGCTGTTTTTT. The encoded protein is CASSPWAGTTNTGELFF.

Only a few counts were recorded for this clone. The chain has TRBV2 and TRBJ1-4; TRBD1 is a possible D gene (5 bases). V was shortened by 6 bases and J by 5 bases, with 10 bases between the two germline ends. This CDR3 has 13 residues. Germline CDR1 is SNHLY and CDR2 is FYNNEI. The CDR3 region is CASRGRLNEKLFF. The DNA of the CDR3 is TGTGCCAGCAGGGGGCGTTTGAATGAAAAACTGTTTTTT.

CDR3 protein: CAWSDPLPDTQYF. CDR3 nucleotide sequence: TGTGCCTGGAGTGATCCCCTACCAGATACGCAGTATTTT. The gene calls are TRBV30 and TRBJ2-3, with no clear D. V gave up 1 base and J gave up 4 bases, with 9 bases separating them. The length of the CDR3 is 13 residues. Per the germline V gene, CDR1 is GTSNPN and CDR2 is SVGIG (reference sequence).

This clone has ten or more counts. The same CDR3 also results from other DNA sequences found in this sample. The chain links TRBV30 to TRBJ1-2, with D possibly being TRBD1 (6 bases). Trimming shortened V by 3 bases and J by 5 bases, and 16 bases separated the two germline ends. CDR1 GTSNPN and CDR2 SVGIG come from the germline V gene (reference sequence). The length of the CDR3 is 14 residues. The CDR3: CAWSLITGPYGYTF. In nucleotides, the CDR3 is TGTGCCTGGAGCCTAATAACAGGGCCGTATGGCTACACCTTC.

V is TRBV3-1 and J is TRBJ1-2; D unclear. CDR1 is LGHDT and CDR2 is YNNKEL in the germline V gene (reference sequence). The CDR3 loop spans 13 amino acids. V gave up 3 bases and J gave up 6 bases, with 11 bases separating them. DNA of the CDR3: TGTGCCAGCAGCCATCGGACGGCGGATGGCTACACCTTC. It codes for CASSHRTADGYTF.

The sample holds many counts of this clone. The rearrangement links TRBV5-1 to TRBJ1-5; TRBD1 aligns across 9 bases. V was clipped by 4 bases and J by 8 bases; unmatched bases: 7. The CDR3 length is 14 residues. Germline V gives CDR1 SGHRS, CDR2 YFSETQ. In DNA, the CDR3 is TGCGCCAGCAGCATAACAGGGGGCGGAGAGCCCCAGCATTTT. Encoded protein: CASSITGGGEPQHF.

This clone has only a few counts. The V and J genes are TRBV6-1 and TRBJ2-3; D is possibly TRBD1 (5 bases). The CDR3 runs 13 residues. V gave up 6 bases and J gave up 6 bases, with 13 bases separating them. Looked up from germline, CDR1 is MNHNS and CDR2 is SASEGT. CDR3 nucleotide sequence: TGTGCCAGCAGCCGGACAAGGACGGATACGCAGTATTTT. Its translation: CASSRTRTDTQYF.

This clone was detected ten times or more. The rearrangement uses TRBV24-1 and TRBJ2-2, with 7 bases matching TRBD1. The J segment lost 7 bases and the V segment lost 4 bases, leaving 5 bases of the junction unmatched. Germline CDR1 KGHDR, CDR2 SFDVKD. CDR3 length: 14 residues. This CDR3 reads CATSDLTGVGELFF. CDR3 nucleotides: TGTGCCACCAGTGACCTCACAGGGGTCGGGGAGCTGTTTTTT.

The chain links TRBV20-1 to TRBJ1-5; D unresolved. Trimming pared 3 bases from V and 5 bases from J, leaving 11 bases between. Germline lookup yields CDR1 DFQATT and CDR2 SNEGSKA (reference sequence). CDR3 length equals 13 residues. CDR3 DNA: TGCAGTGCTAGTCTCGCTGGCGATCAGCCCCAGCATTTT. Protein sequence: CSASLAGDQPQHF.

The CDR3 DNA reads as TGTGCCAGCAGCGAAACACAGAACTATGGCTACACCTTC. Translation gives CASSETQNYGYTF. The chain carries TRBV6-2 or TRBV6-3 and TRBJ1-2; no clear D gene. CDR3 size: 13 residues. With 6 bases removed from V and 2 bases from J, the gap between germline ends came to 10 bases. CDR1 is MNHEY, CDR2 SVGEGT, per germline.

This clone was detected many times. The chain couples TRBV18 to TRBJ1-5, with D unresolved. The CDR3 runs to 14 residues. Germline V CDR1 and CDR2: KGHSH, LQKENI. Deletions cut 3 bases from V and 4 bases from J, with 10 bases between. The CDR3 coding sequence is TGTGCCAGCTCACCCCGGGGAGGGAATCAGCCCCAGCATTTT. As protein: CASSPRGGNQPQHF.

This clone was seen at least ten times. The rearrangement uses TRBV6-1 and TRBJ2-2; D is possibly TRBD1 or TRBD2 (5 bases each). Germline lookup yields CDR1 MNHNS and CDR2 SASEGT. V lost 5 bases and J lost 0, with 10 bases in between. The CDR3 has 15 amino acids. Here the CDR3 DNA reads TGTGCCAGCAGTTCCGGGGCTTCGAACACCGGGGAGCTGTTTTTT. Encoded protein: CASSSGASNTGELFF.

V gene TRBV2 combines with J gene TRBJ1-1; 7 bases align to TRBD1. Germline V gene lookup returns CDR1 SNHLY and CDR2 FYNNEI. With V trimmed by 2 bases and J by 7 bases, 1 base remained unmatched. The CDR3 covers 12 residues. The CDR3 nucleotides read TGTGCCAGCAGTGAAACAGGGGATGAAGCTTTCTTT. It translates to CASSETGDEAFF.

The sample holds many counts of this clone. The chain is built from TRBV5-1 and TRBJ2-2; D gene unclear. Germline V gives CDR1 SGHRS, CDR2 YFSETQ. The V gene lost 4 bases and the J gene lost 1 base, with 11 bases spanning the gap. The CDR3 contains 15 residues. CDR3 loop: CASSPRVGNTGELFF. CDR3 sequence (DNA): TGCGCCAGCAGCCCCAGAGTGGGGAACACCGGGGAGCTGTTTTTT. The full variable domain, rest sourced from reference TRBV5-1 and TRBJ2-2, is KAGVTQTPRYLIKTRGQQVTLSCSPISGHRSVSWYQQTPGQGLQFLFEYFSETQRNKGNFPGRFSGRQFSNSRSEMNVSTLELGDSALYLCASSPRVGNTGELFFGEGSRLTVL.

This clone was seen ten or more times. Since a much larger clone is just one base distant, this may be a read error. The DNA of the CDR3 is TGTGCCAGCAGTGAATCGGGGGGACCAGCTGGAAACACCATATATTTT. This codes for CASSESGGPAGNTIYF. V is TRBV25-1 and J is TRBJ1-3; tentatively, D is TRBD1 (5 bases). Germline CDR1 MGHDK, CDR2 SYGVNS. This CDR3 is built from 16 residues. V was pared by 1 base and J by 2 bases, with 12 bases between. Together with reference TRBV25-1 and TRBJ1-3, the CDR3 gives the full variable domain: EADIYQTPRYLVIGTGKKITLECSQTMGHDKMYWYQQDPGMELHLIHYSYGVNSTEKGDLSSESTVSRIRTEHFPLTLESARPSHTSQYLCASSESGGPAGNTIYFGEGSWLTVV.

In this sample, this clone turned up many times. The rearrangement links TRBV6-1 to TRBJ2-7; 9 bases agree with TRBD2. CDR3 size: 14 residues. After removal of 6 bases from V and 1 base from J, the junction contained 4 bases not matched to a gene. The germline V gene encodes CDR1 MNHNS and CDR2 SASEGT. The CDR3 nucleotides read TGTGCCAGCAGATTAGCGGGGGATTCCTACGAGCAGTACTTC. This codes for CASRLAGDSYEQYF.

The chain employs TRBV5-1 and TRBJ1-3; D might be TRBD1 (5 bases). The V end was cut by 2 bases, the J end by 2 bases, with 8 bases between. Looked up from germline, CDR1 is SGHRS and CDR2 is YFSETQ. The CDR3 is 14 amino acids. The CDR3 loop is CASSFVTAGNTIYF. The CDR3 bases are TGCGCCAGCAGCTTCGTGACAGCTGGAAACACCATATATTTT.

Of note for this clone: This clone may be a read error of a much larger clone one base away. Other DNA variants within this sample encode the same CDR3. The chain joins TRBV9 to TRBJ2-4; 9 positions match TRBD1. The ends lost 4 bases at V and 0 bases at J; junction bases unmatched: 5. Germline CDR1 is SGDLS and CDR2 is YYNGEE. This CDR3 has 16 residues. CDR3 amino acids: CASSSTGGLAKNIQYF. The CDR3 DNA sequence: TGTGCCAGCAGCTCAACAGGGGGCCTAGCCAAAAACATTCAGTACTTC.

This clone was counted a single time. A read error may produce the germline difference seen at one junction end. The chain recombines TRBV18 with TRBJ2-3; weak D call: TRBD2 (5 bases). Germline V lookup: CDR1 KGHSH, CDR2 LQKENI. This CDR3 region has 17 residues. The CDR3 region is CAISPLIGETSTDTQYF. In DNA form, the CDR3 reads TGTGCCATCTCACCTCTTATCGGGGAAACTAGCACAGATACGCAGTATTTT.

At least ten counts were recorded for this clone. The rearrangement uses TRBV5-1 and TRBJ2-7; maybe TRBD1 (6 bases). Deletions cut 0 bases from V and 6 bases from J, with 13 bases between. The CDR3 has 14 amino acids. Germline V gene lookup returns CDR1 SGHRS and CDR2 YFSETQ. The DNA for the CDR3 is TGCGCCAGCAGCTTGGGTGAACAGGGTGGCGAGCAGTACTTC. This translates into CASSLGEQGGEQYF. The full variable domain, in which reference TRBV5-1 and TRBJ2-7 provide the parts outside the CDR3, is KAGVTQTPRYLIKTRGQQVTLSCSPISGHRSVSWYQQTPGQGLQFLFEYFSETQRNKGNFPGRFSGRQFSNSRSEMNVSTLELGDSALYLCASSLGEQGGEQYFGPGTRLTVT.

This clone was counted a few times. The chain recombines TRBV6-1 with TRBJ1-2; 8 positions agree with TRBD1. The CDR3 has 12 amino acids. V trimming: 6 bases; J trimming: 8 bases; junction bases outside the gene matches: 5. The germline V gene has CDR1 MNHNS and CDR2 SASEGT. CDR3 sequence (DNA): TGTGCCAGCAGGGCAGGGGGCAACGGCTACACCTTC. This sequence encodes CASRAGGNGYTF.

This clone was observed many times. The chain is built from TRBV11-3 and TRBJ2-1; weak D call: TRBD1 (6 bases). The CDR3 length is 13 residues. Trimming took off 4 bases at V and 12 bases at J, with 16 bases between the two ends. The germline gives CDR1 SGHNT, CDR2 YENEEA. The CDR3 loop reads CASSSSQGKWQFF. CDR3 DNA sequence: TGTGCCAGCAGCTCATCCCAGGGGAAGTGGCAGTTCTTC.

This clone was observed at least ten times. For the CDR3, the DNA is TGTGCCAGCGAAGAGGGGTACACTGAAGCTTTCTTT. Protein product: CASEEGYTEAFF. The chain is built from TRBV2 and TRBJ1-1; tentative D call: TRBD1 (5 bases). CDR3 length equals 12 residues. Trimming removed 8 bases at V and 3 bases at J, with 10 bases between. Germline V gene lookup returns CDR1 SNHLY and CDR2 FYNNEI.

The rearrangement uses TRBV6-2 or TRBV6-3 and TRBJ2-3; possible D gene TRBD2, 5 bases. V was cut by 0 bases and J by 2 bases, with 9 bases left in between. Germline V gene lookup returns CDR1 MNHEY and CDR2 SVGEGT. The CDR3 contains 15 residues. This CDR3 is CASSYSAEPTDTQYF. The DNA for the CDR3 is TGTGCCAGCAGTTACTCAGCGGAGCCCACAGATACGCAGTATTTT.

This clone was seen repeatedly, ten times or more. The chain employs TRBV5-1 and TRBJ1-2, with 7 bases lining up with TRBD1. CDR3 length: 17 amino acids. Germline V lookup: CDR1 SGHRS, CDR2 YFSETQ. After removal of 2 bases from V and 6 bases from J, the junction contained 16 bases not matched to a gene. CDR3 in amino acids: CASSFRPSIGQADGYTF. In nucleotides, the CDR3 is TGCGCCAGCAGCTTTCGCCCGTCGATCGGACAGGCCGATGGCTACACCTTC.

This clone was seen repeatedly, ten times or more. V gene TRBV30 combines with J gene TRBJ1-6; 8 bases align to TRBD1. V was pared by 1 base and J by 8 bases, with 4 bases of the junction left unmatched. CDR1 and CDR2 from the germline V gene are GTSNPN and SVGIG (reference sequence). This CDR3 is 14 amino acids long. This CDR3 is CAWSGDRSHSPLHF. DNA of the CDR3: TGTGCCTGGAGTGGGGACAGGAGCCATTCACCCCTCCACTTT. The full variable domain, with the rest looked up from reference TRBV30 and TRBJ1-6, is SQTIHQWPATLVQPVGSPLSLECTVEGTSNPNLYWYRQAAGRGLQLLFYSVGIGQISSEVPQNLSASRPQDRQFILSSKKLLLSDSGFYLCAWSGDRSHSPLHFGNGTRLTVT.

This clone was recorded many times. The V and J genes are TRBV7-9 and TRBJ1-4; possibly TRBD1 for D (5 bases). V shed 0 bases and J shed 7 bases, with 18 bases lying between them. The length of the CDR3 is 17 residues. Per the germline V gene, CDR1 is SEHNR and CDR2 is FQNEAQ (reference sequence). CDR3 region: CASSLAASGWQGEKLFF. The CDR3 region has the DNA TGTGCCAGCAGCTTAGCGGCGTCGGGGTGGCAGGGTGAAAAACTGTTTTTT. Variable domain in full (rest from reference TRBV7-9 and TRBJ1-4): DTGVSQNPRHKITKRGQNVTFRCDPISEHNRLYWYRQTLGQGPEFLTYFQNEAQLEKSRLLSDRFSAERPKGSFSTLEIQRTEQGDSAMYLCASSLAASGWQGEKLFFGSGTQLSVL.